The 6 T cell receptor beta chains below all came from one sample that was sequenced in a study of blood T cells in healthy people across ages. A second PCR of roughly 7 to 11 cycles used a sample-barcoded 5' primer and a J-beta primer mix. TCRdb re-called the 5' RACE reads with MiXCR, one entry per CDR3 protein. The sample lists 700,000 or so distinct CDR3 sequences, 40% to 45% seen once, with roughly 30% in the top ten. Material for sequencing was blood. These receptors all stem from a man at least 80 years old in good health.

The genes are TRBV6-2 or TRBV6-3 and TRBJ1-2; 8 positions match TRBD1. This CDR3 has 15 amino acids. After removal of 7 bases from V and 7 bases from J, the junction contained 14 bases not matched to a gene. Germline V CDR1 and CDR2: MNHEY, SVGEGT. The CDR3 DNA sequence: TGTGCCAGCACCGGGACAGGCCCGGTAATAGGTGGCTACACCTTC. This translates into CASTGTGPVIGGYTF.

V usage is TRBV7-9 and J usage is TRBJ1-1; D perhaps matches TRBD1 (6 bases). From germline, CDR1 is SEHNR and CDR2 FQNEAQ (reference sequence). This CDR3 spans 16 amino acids. V lost 4 bases and J lost 0, with 15 bases in between. The CDR3 loop is CASSSRNRVMNTEAFF. CDR3 coding DNA: TGTGCCAGCAGCTCCAGGAACAGGGTCATGAACACTGAAGCTTTCTTT. Full variable domain (remainder filled in from reference TRBV7-9 and TRBJ1-1): DTGVSQNPRHKITKRGQNVTFRCDPISEHNRLYWYRQTLGQGPEFLTYFQNEAQLEKSRLLSDRFSAERPKGSFSTLEIQRTEQGDSAMYLCASSSRNRVMNTEAFFGQGTRLTVV.

This chain links TRBV7-9 with TRBJ1-6; D unresolved. The CDR3 is 14 residues long. The V and J ends lost 7 bases and 0 bases respectively, with 7 bases between them. CDR1 is SEHNR, CDR2 FQNEAQ, per germline (reference sequence). The DNA for the CDR3 is TGTGCCAGCAACCACTTCTCCTATAATTCACCCCTCCACTTT. Its protein is CASNHFSYNSPLHF.

The chain combines TRBV6-2 or TRBV6-3 with TRBJ2-7; D may be TRBD1 (6 bases). Trimming took 0 bases from V and 3 from J, leaving 12 bases between them. Germline CDR1 is MNHEY and CDR2 is SVGEGT. The CDR3 contains 15 residues. This CDR3 reads CASSYSIQGNYEQYF. CDR3 in DNA: TGTGCCAGCAGTTACTCAATACAGGGTAACTACGAGCAGTACTTC.

This chain joins TRBV6-5 and TRBJ2-1, with D tentatively TRBD2 (6 bases). V dropped 0 bases and J dropped 4 bases, with 13 bases sitting between them. There are 16 residues in the CDR3. CDR1 and CDR2 (germline): MNHEY, SVGAGI. Here the CDR3 DNA reads TGTGCCAGCAGTTACTCGAGGGTGGCGGGATACAATGAGCAGTTCTTC. Protein sequence: CASSYSRVAGYNEQFF.

CDR3 amino acids: CASRTQAGGSYEQYF. CDR3 sequence (DNA): TGTGCCAGCAGAACCCAGGCGGGAGGGTCCTACGAGCAGTACTTC. The V call is TRBV6-2 or TRBV6-3, the J call TRBJ2-7; 9 bases agree with TRBD2. After removal of 6 bases from V and 1 base from J, the junction contained 7 bases not matched to a gene. CDR3 length: 15 residues. Germline V gene lookup returns CDR1 MNHEY and CDR2 SVGEGT.